The sequence of this T cell receptor beta chain was determined in a study of T cell responses to AZD1222 COVID-19 vaccine. Study results and caveats: The sample set comprised mostly white British donors with more females, and clonal diversity was possibly underestimated. CD4 TCRs linked to vaccination spanned spike, dominating at 160-218 and 743-854. All repertoire sampling was performed exclusively after the peak T cell response.

The CDR3 runs to 13 residues. The V and J ends lost 4 bases and 5 bases respectively, with 11 bases between them. About this clone itself: Its specificity is unknown.

Here immunoSEQ multiplex PCR was the method, and the copy in TCRdb shows in-frame clones only, minus some. Among tens of thousands of clones listed, about 88% were seen once. The sequences come from peripheral blood, collected 28 days after the second AZD1222 dose. The sequence was obtained from an adult who received the AZD1222 COVID-19 vaccine. The chain joins TRBV12-3 or TRBV12-4 to TRBJ1-1; D is undetermined. Here the CDR3 reads CASSYVGLTEAFF. The DNA of the CDR3 is TGTGCCAGCAGTTACGTAGGTTTAACTGAAGCTTTCTTT.